These 24 T cell receptor beta chains share one sample of origin, sequenced in a study of T cells in Graves' hyperthyroidism and ophthalmopathy. Template material for amplifying TCR beta CDR3 regions consisted of RNA transcripts. First-round RT-PCR with HTBI primers amplified the TCR CDR3 region. Via MiXCR, TCRdb re-called the multiplex PCR reads, giving one row per CDR3 protein. The table shows roughly 570,000 distinct CDR3 sequences, with about 43% occurring only once. What was sequenced was peripheral blood or thyroid tissue (not recorded which). The receptor source for this set is an adult woman with Graves' disease, either hyperthyroidism or ophthalmopathy (not recorded which).

This clonotype was counted ten times or more. The chain employs TRBV28 and TRBJ1-5; D unclear. Germline V gene lookup returns CDR1 MDHEN and CDR2 SYDVKM. V was cut by 8 bases and J by 3 bases, with 14 bases left in between. This CDR3 has 14 amino acids. The CDR3 loop is CASYMGSVNQPQHF. DNA for the CDR3: TGTGCCAGCTATATGGGTTCGGTCAATCAGCCCCAGCATTTT.

A few counts support this clonotype. The genes are TRBV28 and TRBJ2-7; D is possibly TRBD2 (6 bases). CDR1 MDHEN and CDR2 SYDVKM come from the germline V gene. The germline V and J ends were trimmed by 5 bases and 6 bases, with 14 bases remaining between them. The CDR3 covers 13 residues. CDR3 sequence: CASSGTGLAEQYF. CDR3 sequence (DNA): TGTGCCAGCAGTGGGACTGGGCTGGCCGAGCAGTACTTC. Combining the CDR3 with reference TRBV28 and TRBJ2-7 gives the whole variable domain DVKVTQSSRYLVKRTGEKVFLECVQDMDHENMFWYRQDPGLGLRLIYFSYDVKMKEKGDIPEGYSVSREKKERFSLILESASTNQTSMYLCASSGTGLAEQYFGPGTRLTVT.

This chain connects TRBV20-1 to TRBJ2-5, with 10 bases lining up with TRBD1. This CDR3 has 15 amino acids. V gave up 0 bases and J gave up 8 bases; unmatched junction bases: 9. Germline V lookup: CDR1 DFQATT, CDR2 SNEGSKA (reference sequence). CDR3 region: CSARDVADRGVTQYF. In DNA, the CDR3 is TGCAGTGCTAGAGATGTAGCGGACAGGGGGGTAACCCAGTACTTC.

This clonotype has just a few counts. The chain joins TRBV27 to TRBJ2-7; D unresolved. Trimming shortened V by 3 bases and J by 6 bases, and 12 bases separated the two germline ends. The germline V gene has CDR1 MNHEY and CDR2 SMNVEV (reference sequence). The CDR3 is 13 amino acids. CDR3 DNA sequence: TGTGCCAGCAGTTTCGGCTTGGGTAGCGAGCAGTACTTC. Protein: CASSFGLGSEQYF.

Concerning this clonotype itself: One junction end does not reproduce the germline sequence, and a read error may be involved. The chain links TRBV4-1 to TRBJ2-5, with a possible D match to TRBD2 (6 bases). From germline, CDR1 is MGHRA and CDR2 YSYEKL. The CDR3 loop spans 13 amino acids. CDR3 nucleotides: TGTGCCACCGGGAGTAGGGCAGAAGAGACCCAGTACTTC. Its translation is CATGSRAEETQYF.

With respect to this clonotype: Because it lacks the conserved phenylalanine or tryptophan at the end, this CDR3 is likely a read error. The chain couples TRBV7-9 to TRBJ2-7, with D possibly TRBD2 on 5 matching bases. The germline V and J ends were trimmed by 8 bases and 3 bases, with 17 bases remaining between them. Germline V gene sequence: CDR1 SEHNR, CDR2 FQNEAQ (reference sequence). The CDR3 extends over 14 amino acids. In DNA form, the CDR3 reads TGTGCCAGCTCACCACCGGAGGCAGGCTACGAGCAGTACTCC. Protein product: CASSPPEAGYEQYS.

This clonotype showed up just a few times. A much larger clone lies one base from this, so it may be a read error. The chain has TRBV7-9 and TRBJ2-2; weak D call: TRBD2 (5 bases). CDR1 and CDR2 (germline): SEHNR, FQNEAQ (reference sequence). The CDR3 sequence is 12 residues long. With 6 bases removed from V and 9 bases from J, the gap between germline ends came to 11 bases. The CDR3 nucleotides are TGTGCCAGCAGAGAGGGATCGCGGGAGCTGTTTTTT. It yields the protein CASREGSRELFF.

The chain links TRBV10-3 to TRBJ2-7, with D maybe TRBD2 (6 bases). V gave up 3 bases and J gave up 1 base, with 13 bases separating them. CDR1 and CDR2 (germline): ENHRY, SYGVKD. The CDR3 has 15 amino acids. The CDR3 here is CAISEGGASSYEQYF. The DNA of the CDR3 is TGTGCCATCAGTGAAGGAGGGGCCTCTTCCTACGAGCAGTACTTC.

The V call is TRBV5-1, the J call TRBJ2-7; 10 nucleotides line up with TRBD1. The CDR3 spans 15 residues. V shed 3 bases, J shed 6 bases, and the junction held 9 bases outside the gene matches. From germline, CDR1 is SGHRS and CDR2 YFSETQ. The CDR3 DNA reads as TGCGCCAGCAGCTCAGATGGGACAGGGGTTGGCGAGCAGTACTTC. Encoded protein: CASSSDGTGVGEQYF.

The genes are TRBV24-1 and TRBJ1-1; 7 bases line up with TRBD1. The V gene's germline CDR1 is KGHDR and CDR2 SFDVKD. With 6 bases clipped from V and 3 bases from J, the junction kept 9 bases outside the gene matches. The CDR3 extends over 15 amino acids. DNA of the CDR3: TGTGCCACCAGTAATGCAGGGGGATCATACACTGAAGCTTTCTTT. Its protein is CATSNAGGSYTEAFF.

This sequence joins TRBV20-1 and TRBJ2-5; D tentatively reads TRBD1 or TRBD2 (6 bases each). The CDR3 is 15 residues long. Per the germline V gene, CDR1 is DFQATT and CDR2 is SNEGSKA (reference sequence). Trimming removed 4 bases at V and 1 base at J, with 16 bases between. The CDR3 is CSATEEGDTQETQYF. CDR3 nucleotide sequence: TGCAGTGCTACGGAGGAGGGGGACACCCAAGAGACCCAGTACTTC.

J is TRBJ1-1 and V is TRBV5-1; 9 bases line up with TRBD1. Germline V lookup: CDR1 SGHRS, CDR2 YFSETQ. The CDR3 is 15 residues long. Trimming cost V 4 bases and J 3 bases; bases outside gene matches: 7. In nucleotides, the CDR3 is TGCGCCAGCAGCGTTGTAGGGGACAGGGACACTGAAGCTTTCTTT. It specifies CASSVVGDRDTEAFF.

This clonotype showed up many times. V is TRBV6-5 and J is TRBJ1-6; TRBD1 aligns across 7 bases. The V gene end was trimmed by 10 bases and the J gene end by 10 bases; junction bases not matched to a gene: 13. This CDR3 spans 14 amino acids. The germline V gene has CDR1 MNHEY and CDR2 SVGAGI. CDR3 DNA: TGTGCCAACAGGAGAGGACAGGATCGCTCACCCCTCCACTTT. It codes for CANRRGQDRSPLHF.

This clonotype has more than one count but fewer than ten. Likely a read error: the CDR3 ends without its conserved phenylalanine or tryptophan. The DNA is left out, because the CDR3 cannot be placed on it with certainty; the CDR3 is given as TCRdb lists it. The rearrangement links TRBV7-9 to TRBJ1-3; the listed D gene, TRBD1, was not tested against the DNA. CDR1 is SEHNR, CDR2 FQNEAQ, per germline (reference sequence). The CDR3 adds up to 11 amino acids, both ends counted. CDR3 region: CASSYYGHLGT.

This clonotype was picked up one time. The rearrangement links TRBV2 to TRBJ1-1; 9 bases match TRBD1. The germline V gene has CDR1 SNHLY and CDR2 FYNNEI. V lost 5 bases and J lost 2; bases outside the gene matches: 15. The CDR3 has 18 residues. CDR3 sequence reads: CASSRSQLAGQGNTEAFF. The CDR3 bases are TGTGCCAGCAGTCGATCCCAACTAGCGGGACAGGGAAACACTGAAGCTTTCTTT.

The rearrangement uses TRBV29-1 and TRBJ1-5; weak D call: TRBD1 (5 bases). Germline CDR1 and CDR2: SQVTM and ANQGSEA. This CDR3 comprises 14 residues. V lost 7 bases and J 1 base, leaving 14 bases between the germline ends. The CDR3 spells CSAGPGDSNQPQHF. For the CDR3, the DNA is TGCAGCGCCGGACCGGGGGACAGCAATCAGCCCCAGCATTTT.

In this sample, this clonotype turned up many times. The rearrangement links TRBV5-1 to TRBJ2-7; possibly TRBD2 for D (5 bases). Germline CDR1 is SGHRS and CDR2 is YFSETQ. The CDR3 length is 17 residues. V gave up 5 bases and J gave up 0 bases, with 21 bases separating them. The CDR3 here is CASSLASQYTSSYEQYF. In DNA form, the CDR3 reads TGCGCCAGCAGTCTGGCTAGCCAATACACCAGCTCCTACGAGCAGTACTTC.

At least ten counts were recorded for this clonotype. The chain employs TRBV7-2 and TRBJ1-1; no reliable D call. V was trimmed by 5 bases and J by 9 bases, leaving 16 bases between them. Germline-derived CDR1 and CDR2 are SGHTA and FQGNSA. The CDR3 runs 13 residues. DNA of the CDR3: TGTGCCAGCAGCATCGAACATTCTGGACAAGCTTTCTTT. Translating it yields CASSIEHSGQAFF.

The sample holds many counts of this clonotype. The chain employs TRBV6-2 or TRBV6-3 and TRBJ1-5, with TRBD1 as a possible D gene (6 bases). V gave up 4 bases and J gave up 6 bases, with 19 bases separating them. The CDR3 extends over 16 amino acids. Per germline, CDR1 MNHEY and CDR2 SVGEGT. The DNA for the CDR3 is TGTGCCAGCAGTTGGGGGGCGGGAGGGGCTAGTCAGCCCCAGCATTTT. Protein product: CASSWGAGGASQPQHF.

Note on this clonotype: A much larger clone sits a single nucleotide away, making a read error possible. The chain links TRBV5-6 to TRBJ1-4; D remains unclear. Germline CDR1 and CDR2: SGHDT and YYEEEE. The CDR3 totals 15 residues. With 0 bases removed from V and 2 bases from J, the gap between germline ends came to 8 bases. This CDR3 reads CASSLVLGTNEKLFF. CDR3 bases: TGTGCCAGCAGCTTGGTCTTGGGTACTAATGAAAAACTGTTTTTT. Filled out from reference TRBV5-6 and TRBJ1-4, the complete variable domain reads DAGVTQSPTHLIKTRGQQVTLRCSPKSGHDTVSWYQQALGQGPQFIFQYYEEEERQRGNFPDRFSGHQFPNYSSELNVNALLLGDSALYLCASSLVLGTNEKLFFGSGTQLSVL.

This clonotype was observed many times. This chain joins TRBV7-2 and TRBJ1-6; unclear D gene. Per the germline V gene, CDR1 is SGHTA and CDR2 is FQGNSA. The V and J ends lost 5 bases and 9 bases respectively, with 17 bases between them. CDR3 length: 15 residues. CDR3 coding DNA: TGTGCCAGCAGCACAACACGGGAGCCGGCTTCACCCCTCCACTTT. It codes for CASSTTREPASPLHF.

This clonotype showed up many times. The V call is TRBV10-2, the J call TRBJ1-2; D is perhaps TRBD1 (5 bases). V was trimmed by 7 bases and J by 5 bases, leaving 11 bases between them. Germline loops: CDR1 WSHSY, CDR2 SAAADI. CDR3 length equals 12 residues. Here the CDR3 reads CASMRDSYGYTF. In DNA, the CDR3 is TGCGCCAGCATGAGAGACAGTTATGGCTACACCTTC.

Regarding this clonotype: One junction end disagrees with the germline gene, perhaps due to a read error. This chain uses TRBV5-1 with TRBJ1-1; D is unresolved. The CDR3 loop spans 13 amino acids. Per the germline V gene, CDR1 is SGHRS and CDR2 is YFSETQ. In nucleotides, the CDR3 is TGCGCCGGCAGCTTGGCCGGGTTTACTGAAGCTTTCTTT. Translated, it gives CAGSLAGFTEAFF.

This clonotype has just a few counts. V and J are TRBV28 and TRBJ1-2; D is possibly TRBD1 (5 bases). The germline CDR1 and CDR2 sequences are MDHEN and SYDVKM. This CDR3 is 15 amino acids long. V dropped 6 bases and J dropped 5 bases, with 19 bases sitting between them. CDR3 sequence: CASSSTVHGGYGYTF. CDR3 nucleotide sequence: TGTGCCAGCAGCTCCACAGTTCATGGGGGTTATGGCTACACCTTC.